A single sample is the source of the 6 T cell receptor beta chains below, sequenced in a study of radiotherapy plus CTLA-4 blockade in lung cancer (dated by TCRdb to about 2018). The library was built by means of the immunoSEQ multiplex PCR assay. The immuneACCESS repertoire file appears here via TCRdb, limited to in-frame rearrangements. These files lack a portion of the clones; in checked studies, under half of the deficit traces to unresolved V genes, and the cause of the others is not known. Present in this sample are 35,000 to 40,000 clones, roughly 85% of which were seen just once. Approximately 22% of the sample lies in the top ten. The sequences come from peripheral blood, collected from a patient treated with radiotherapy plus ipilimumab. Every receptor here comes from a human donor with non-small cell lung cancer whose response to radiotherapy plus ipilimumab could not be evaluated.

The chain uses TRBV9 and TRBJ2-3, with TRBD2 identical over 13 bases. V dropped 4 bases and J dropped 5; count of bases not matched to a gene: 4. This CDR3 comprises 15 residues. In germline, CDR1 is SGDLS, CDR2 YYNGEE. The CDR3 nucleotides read TGTGCCAGCAGCTCTTGGACTAGCGGGAGAGATACGCAGTATTTT. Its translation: CASSSWTSGRDTQYF.

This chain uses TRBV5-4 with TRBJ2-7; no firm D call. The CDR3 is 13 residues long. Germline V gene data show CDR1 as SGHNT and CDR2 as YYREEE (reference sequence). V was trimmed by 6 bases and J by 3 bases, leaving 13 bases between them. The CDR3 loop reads CASKSAGGYEQYF. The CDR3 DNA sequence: TGTGCCAGCAAGTCGGCCGGCGGCTACGAGCAGTACTTC.

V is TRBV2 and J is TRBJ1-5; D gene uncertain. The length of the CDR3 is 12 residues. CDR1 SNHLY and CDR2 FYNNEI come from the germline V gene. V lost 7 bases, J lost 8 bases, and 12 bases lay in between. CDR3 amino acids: CASTRTGKPQHF. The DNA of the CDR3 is TGTGCCAGCACCCGGACGGGGAAGCCCCAGCATTTT.

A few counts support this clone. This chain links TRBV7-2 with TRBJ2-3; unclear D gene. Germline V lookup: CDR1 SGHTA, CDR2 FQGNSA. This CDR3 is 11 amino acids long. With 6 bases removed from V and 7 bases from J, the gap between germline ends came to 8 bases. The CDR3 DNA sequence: TGTGCCAGCAGGGGCCCATATACGCAGTATTTT. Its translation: CASRGPYTQYF.

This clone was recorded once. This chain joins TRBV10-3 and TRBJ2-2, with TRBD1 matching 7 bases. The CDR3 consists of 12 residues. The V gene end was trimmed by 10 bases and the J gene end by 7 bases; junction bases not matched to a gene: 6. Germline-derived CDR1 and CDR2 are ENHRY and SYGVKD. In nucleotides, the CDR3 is TGTGCCACTCGGGACAGTCTCGGGGAGCTGTTTTTT. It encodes CATRDSLGELFF.

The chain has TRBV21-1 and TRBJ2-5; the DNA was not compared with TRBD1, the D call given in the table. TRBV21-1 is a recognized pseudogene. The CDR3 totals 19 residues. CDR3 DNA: TGTGCCAGCAGCCCTCAGGGGGTCTTGGGGGTCCTTAATCAAGAGACCCAGTACTTC. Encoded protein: CASSPQGVLGVLNQETQYF.